The present entry profiles one T cell receptor (beta chain) with its context. The germline V gene encodes CDR1 SNHLY and CDR2 FYNNEI. CDR3 length: 14 amino acids. Trimming removed 5 bases from V and 1 base from J, with 11 bases in between. The data are from a study of T cells in Graves' hyperthyroidism and ophthalmopathy. Regions amplified from RNA transcripts were the TCR beta CDR3 regions. First-round RT-PCR of the TCR CDR3 relied on the HTBI primer set. TCRdb reanalysed the multiplex PCR reads using MiXCR and keeps one entry per CDR3 protein. The table records around 690,000 distinct CDR3 sequences, about 18% of them present only once.

The chain recombines TRBV2 with TRBJ1-2, with a weak D call TRBD1 (5 bases). The sequence derives from a man aged 50 to 60 with Graves' hyperthyroidism. Sequences were obtained from blood. CDR3 nucleotides: TGTGCCAGCAGTAGGGACCTCGTTAACTATGGCTACACCTTC. It codes for CASSRDLVNYGYTF.